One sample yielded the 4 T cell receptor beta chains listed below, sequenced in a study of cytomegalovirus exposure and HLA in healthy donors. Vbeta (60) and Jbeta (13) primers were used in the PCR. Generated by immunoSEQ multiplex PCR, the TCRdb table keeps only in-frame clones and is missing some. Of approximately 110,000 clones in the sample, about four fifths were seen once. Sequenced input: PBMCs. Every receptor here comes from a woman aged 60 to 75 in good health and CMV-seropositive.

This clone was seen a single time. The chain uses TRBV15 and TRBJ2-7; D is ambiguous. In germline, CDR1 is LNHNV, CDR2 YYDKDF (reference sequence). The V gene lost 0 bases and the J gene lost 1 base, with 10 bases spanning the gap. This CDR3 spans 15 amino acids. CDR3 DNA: TGTGCCACCAGCAGAGATCAGCCAGGTTCCTACGAGCAGTACTTC. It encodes CATSRDQPGSYEQYF.

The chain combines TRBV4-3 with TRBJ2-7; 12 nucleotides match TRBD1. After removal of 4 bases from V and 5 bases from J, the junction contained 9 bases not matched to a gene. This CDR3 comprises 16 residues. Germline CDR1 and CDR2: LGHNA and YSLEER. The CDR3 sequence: CASSRSAGQGADEQYF. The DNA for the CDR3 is TGCGCCAGCAGCCGCTCGGCGGGACAGGGGGCGGACGAGCAGTACTTC.

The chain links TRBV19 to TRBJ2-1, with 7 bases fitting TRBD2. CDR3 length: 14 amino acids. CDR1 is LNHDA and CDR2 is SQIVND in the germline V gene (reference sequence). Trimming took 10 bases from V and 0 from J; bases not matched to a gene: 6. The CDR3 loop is CATVGGSSYNEQFF. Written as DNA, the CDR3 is TGTGCCACCGTGGGAGGGAGCTCCTACAATGAGCAGTTCTTC.

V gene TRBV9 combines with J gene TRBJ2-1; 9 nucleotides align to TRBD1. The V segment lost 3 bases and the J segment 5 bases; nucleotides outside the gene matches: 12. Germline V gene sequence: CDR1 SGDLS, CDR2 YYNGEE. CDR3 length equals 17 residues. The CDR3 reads CASSGTGESADDNEQFF. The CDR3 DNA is TGTGCCAGCAGCGGGACAGGGGAATCGGCGGACGACAATGAGCAGTTCTTC.